This T cell receptor (beta chain) was documented in a study of vaccination and CD4 T cells after COVID-19. Study-level information: For each participant, vaccination comprised two doses of either the BNT162b2 or the mRNA-1273 vaccine. For three convalescent patients, sampling occurred both at day 14 and at days 161 to 241 after vaccination. Each control culture was treated with a CEFX pool, an HIV-1 Nef pool, or no peptide.

Sequencing of cultured CD4+ T cell DNA used the Oncomine TCR Beta short-read assay. Using its own MiXCR run on the PCR reads, TCRdb lists one record per CDR3 protein. The repertoire holds 20,000 to 25,000 distinct CDR3 sequences, with less than 40% as singletons. This clonotype showed up just a few times. The antigen remains undetermined. The CDR3 is made up of 14 amino acids. Trimming took off 2 bases at V and 0 bases at J, with 2 bases between the two ends. CDR1 and CDR2 from the germline V gene are SGHTA and FQGNSA. Time point denoted: late sampling 161 to 241 days after vaccination in a few convalescent patients. This sample's treatment: approximately nine-day PBMC culture with coronavirus spike peptide pools or control peptides (ViraFEST assay). Days 3 and 7 saw half the medium swapped for fresh IL-2 medium.

V usage is TRBV7-2 and J usage is TRBJ2-6, with D hard to call. This TCR came from a human donor who had recovered from COVID-19. The sequencing here drew on CD4+ T cells from blood, cultured in vitro, taken about 7 months after SARS-CoV-2 vaccination. In DNA, the CDR3 is TGTGCCAGCAGCTTAAGCTCTGGGGCCAACGTCCTGACTTTC. Encoded protein: CASSLSSGANVLTF.